These T cell receptor beta chains were read from a single sample in a study of T cell responses to AZD1222 COVID-19 vaccine. Repertoires were generated with immunoSEQ multiplex PCR, while TCRdb's copy carries only in-frame clones and drops some. The sample gives roughly 190,000 clones, roughly 91% of which show up once; over 0.85% is in the top ten. The sequences come from peripheral blood, collected on day 0 of AZD1222 vaccination. The receptors here all came from an adult in good health. Both conserved end residues are part of each CDR3. The D gene is left open where the match is weak. Expanded clones are given a class, and other clones once, few, many or no size at all.

j_gene | d_gene | v_gene | len | abundance | CDR3nt | CDR3aa
TRBJ1-6 | - | TRBV19 | 14 | - | TGTGCCAGTAGCCCTGCCGGGAATGATTCACCCCTCCACTTT | CASSPAGNDSPLHF
TRBJ2-3 | TRBD2 | TRBV6-4 | 15 | - | TGTGCCAGCAGTGACCGGGGACTAGCGGGATGTACGCAGTATTTT | CASSDRGLAGCTQYF
TRBJ1-1 | - | TRBV13 | 15 | once | TGTGCCAGCAGCTTAGGAACCTTAGGGGGGACTGAAGCTTTCTTT | CASSLGTLGGTEAFF
TRBJ2-2 | - | TRBV4-3 | 13 | - | TGCGCCAGCAGCCAAGCACTATCCGGGGAGCTGTTTTTT | CASSQALSGELFF
TRBJ1-1 | - | TRBV5-1 | 13 | - | TGCGCCAGCAGCTTGGACCAAAGGGTAAGCGCTTTCTTT | CASSLDQRVSAFF
TRBJ1-2 | - | TRBV18 | 12 | few | TGTGCCAGCTCACCATATCCTGATGGCTACACCTTC | CASSPYPDGYTF
TRBJ2-6 | - | TRBV7-3 | 17 | - | TGTGCCAGCAGCTTAGTTCGAAAGGGCGCTGGGGCCAACGTCCTGACTTTC | CASSLVRKGAGANVLTF
TRBJ1-4 | TRBD1 | TRBV2 | 15 | - | TGTGCCAGCAGGAGGGGGGACAGGGGCTGGGAAAAACTGTTTTTT | CASRRGDRGWEKLFF
TRBJ1-2 | - | TRBV5-5 | 16 | - | TGTGCCAGCAGCTTCGTTCCCCACGCGGCAGGGACTGGCTACACCTTC | CASSFVPHAAGTGYTF
TRBJ1-1 | - | TRBV15 | 16 | - | TGTGCCACCAGCAGAGATTCCTACTCGGGGGAAACTGAAGCTTTCTTT | CATSRDSYSGETEAFF
TRBJ2-7 | TRBD2 | TRBV5-1 | 18 | - | TGCGCCAGCAGCTTGGACCCCACCGGACTAGCGGGAGTCGACGAGCAGTACTTC | CASSLDPTGLAGVDEQYF
TRBJ1-2 | TRBD1 | TRBV6-5 | 14 | - | TGTGCCTCACGCAGGGGGCCCACTTGGCCCGGCTACACCTTC | CASRRGPTWPGYTF
TRBJ1-1 | TRBD1 | TRBV4-1 | 18 | - | TGCGCCAGCAGCCAAGGATGGTCGGGACAGTACATGAACACTGAAGCTTTCTTT | CASSQGWSGQYMNTEAFF
TRBJ2-6 | TRBD2 | TRBV19 | 16 | few | TGTGCCAGTAACATCCTTGGGGGGGCTGGGGCCAACGTCCTGACTTTC | CASNILGGAGANVLTF
TRBJ2-7 | - | TRBV27 | 12 | - | TGTGCCAGCACCAACCTAGGATACGAGCAGTACTTC | CASTNLGYEQYF
TRBJ2-5 | - | TRBV5-4 | 14 | - | TGTGCCAGCAGCTCCACATTCGAGGGGGAGACCCAGTACTTC | CASSSTFEGETQYF
TRBJ1-1 | - | TRBV29-1 | 14 | - | TGCAGCGTCATGGCGGCCACTATGAACACTGAAGCTTTCTTT | CSVMAATMNTEAFF
TRBJ2-1 | TRBD2 | TRBV5-1 | 15 | - | TGCGCCAGCAGCCCCCCCCGGCGGGAGCTAGTTGAGCAGTTCTTC | CASSPPRRELVEQFF
TRBJ1-1 | - | TRBV7-9 | 13 | - | TGTGCCAGCAGCTTGTTCGGGAACACTGAAGCTTTCTTT | CASSLFGNTEAFF
TRBJ2-7 | - | TRBV6-5 | 14 | - | TGTGCCAGCAGTCCCAGATCTATACCCCACGAGCAGTACTTC | CASSPRSIPHEQYF
TRBJ1-2 | - | TRBV4-3 | 14 | - | TGCGCCAGCAGCCAAGACCGGTCGGCGGGCGGCTACACCTTC | CASSQDRSAGGYTF
TRBJ2-7 | - | TRBV19 | 14 | - | TGTGCCAGTAGTATCCAGGGGATCTCCTACGAGCAGTACTTC | CASSIQGISYEQYF
TRBJ2-6 | - | TRBV6-6 | 14 | once | TGTGCCAGCAGCCGGGACACTGGGGCCAACGTCCTGACTTTC | CASSRDTGANVLTF
TRBJ2-2 | - | TRBV18 | 12 | - | TGTGCCAGCTCCCCCCGGTACGGGGAGCTGTTTTTT | CASSPRYGELFF
TRBJ2-7 | - | TRBV13 | 14 | - | TGTGCCAGCAGGGAGAAAGGGGGCTCCTACGAGCAGTACTTC | CASREKGGSYEQYF
TRBJ1-3 | TRBD1 | TRBV3-1/TRBV3-2 | 18 | - | TGTGCCAGCAGCCAAGATCAATTGACAGGGAACTCTGGAAACACCATATATTTT | CASSQDQLTGNSGNTIYF
TRBJ2-5 | - | TRBV4-1 | 16 | - | TGCGCCAGCAGCCACCTCTATGGGGCAGAGCAAGAGACCCAGTACTTC | CASSHLYGAEQETQYF
TRBJ2-7 | - | TRBV27 | 14 | few | TGTGCCAGCAGCCCCGCAGAGGGTTCCTACGAGCAGTACTTC | CASSPAEGSYEQYF
TRBJ1-2 | - | TRBV5-1 | 14 | - | TGCGCCAGCAGCTTGACAGGACCCGACTATGGCTACACCTTC | CASSLTGPDYGYTF
TRBJ1-6 | - | TRBV19 | 15 | - | TGTGCCAGTAGTATAGACAGGGCTGGTTATTCACCCCTCCACTTT | CASSIDRAGYSPLHF
TRBJ1-4 | - | TRBV6-2/TRBV6-3 | 16 | - | TGTGCCAGCAGTCGGGGCAGCTACTCAACTAATGAAAAACTGTTTTTT | CASSRGSYSTNEKLFF
TRBJ2-7 | TRBD1 | TRBV27 | 15 | - | TGTGCCAGCAGTTTATTGAGACAGGGGGCCTACGAGCAGTACTTC | CASSLLRQGAYEQYF
TRBJ1-2 | TRBD1 | TRBV7-2 | 16 | - | TGTGCCAGCAGCTTAGAGGGACAGGCAGTTTTCTATGGCTACACCTTC | CASSLEGQAVFYGYTF
TRBJ2-7 | TRBD2 | TRBV7-2 | 14 | - | TGTGCCAGCACCGAAGGACTAGTGTCCTACGAGCAGTACTTC | CASTEGLVSYEQYF
TRBJ1-6 | TRBD1 | TRBV5-4 | 16 | - | TGTGCCAGCAGTCACGACAGGGCCTACGCGCCAGCCGGACTCCACTTT | CASSHDRAYAPAGLHF
TRBJ1-1 | - | TRBV6-5 | 13 | - | TGTGCCAGCAGTTGGAGCAGGAACACTGAAGCTTTCTTT | CASSWSRNTEAFF
TRBJ1-6 | - | TRBV9 | 15 | - | TGTGCCAGCAGCGCCCGGGCACTATATAATTCACCCCTCCACTTT | CASSARALYNSPLHF
TRBJ1-3 | TRBD1 | TRBV7-6 | 19 | many | TGTGCCAGCAGCCTAGGGACCAACCTCGGGGACAGGGGAACAAACACCATATATTTT | CASSLGTNLGDRGTNTIYF
TRBJ1-4 | - | TRBV2 | 14 | few | TGTGCCAGCAGTACGACCTGGGGGGATGAAAAACTGTTTTTT | CASSTTWGDEKLFF
TRBJ2-4 | - | TRBV29-1 | 15 | - | TGCAGCGTTGAAGATGGGGGGAGGGGGTCGAACATTCAGTACTTC | CSVEDGGRGSNIQYF